Listed below are T cell receptor beta chains from one sample, sequenced in a study of T cell responses to AZD1222 COVID-19 vaccine. Here immunoSEQ multiplex PCR was the method, and the copy in TCRdb shows in-frame clones only, minus some. The sample includes around 110,000 clones, about 90% seen only once; the top ten take around 5%. The sample consisted of peripheral blood, taken 28 days after the second AZD1222 dose. These receptors all stem from an adult who received the AZD1222 COVID-19 vaccine. CDR3s include the opening cysteine and the closing phenylalanine or tryptophan. Clone size is given for some rows only: seen once, a few or many times, or a class if the clone is expanded.

clone size: .; J gene: TRBJ1-6; V gene: TRBV3-1/TRBV3-2; CDR3 protein: CASSPGGQHLGSPLHF
clone size: .; J gene: TRBJ1-2; V gene: TRBV25-1; CDR3 protein: CASTSGTGAGGYTF
clone size: .; J gene: TRBJ2-7; V gene: TRBV18; CDR3 protein: CASSPGQASYEQYF
clone size: .; J gene: TRBJ1-1; V gene: TRBV10-3; CDR3 protein: CAISLQGRDTEAFF
clone size: .; J gene: TRBJ2-2; V gene: TRBV13; CDR3 protein: CASSGGERTGELFF
clone size: .; J gene: TRBJ2-5; V gene: TRBV6-1; CDR3 protein: CASSELRGIQETQYF
clone size: .; J gene: TRBJ1-3; V gene: TRBV24-1; CDR3 protein: CATSVATGSGAGNTIYF
clone size: .; J gene: TRBJ1-2; V gene: TRBV10-3; CDR3 protein: CAISESKRADYGYTF
clone size: .; J gene: TRBJ2-5; V gene: TRBV7-2; CDR3 protein: CASSPPGPKTQYF
clone size: .; J gene: TRBJ2-5; V gene: TRBV3-1/TRBV3-2; CDR3 protein: CASSQATRETQYF
clone size: .; J gene: TRBJ2-7; V gene: TRBV6-1; CDR3 protein: CASSERGGPPYEQYF
clone size: .; J gene: TRBJ2-7; V gene: TRBV27; CDR3 protein: CASSQAGTTYEQYF
clone size: once; J gene: TRBJ2-5; V gene: TRBV5-1; CDR3 protein: CASSLGVAQETQYF
clone size: .; J gene: TRBJ1-5; V gene: TRBV3-1/TRBV3-2; CDR3 protein: CASSQDTGQPQHF
clone size: .; J gene: TRBJ2-7; V gene: TRBV13; CDR3 protein: CASTMDGDSYEQYF
clone size: once; J gene: TRBJ2-2; V gene: TRBV4-1; CDR3 protein: CASSQVGRWGELFF
clone size: .; J gene: TRBJ2-2; V gene: TRBV5-1; CDR3 protein: CASSLDMGQGRLTGELFF
clone size: .; J gene: TRBJ1-1; V gene: TRBV4-1; CDR3 protein: CASSLSWGGQEAFF
clone size: .; J gene: TRBJ2-7; V gene: TRBV10-1; CDR3 protein: CASNPGRDRTCPGGYEQYF
clone size: .; J gene: TRBJ2-7; V gene: TRBV14; CDR3 protein: CASSLGAGPPYEQYF
clone size: .; J gene: TRBJ1-3; V gene: TRBV5-4; CDR3 protein: CASSPGQGGTIYF
clone size: .; J gene: TRBJ2-2; V gene: TRBV3-1/TRBV3-2; CDR3 protein: CASSQEVYRTGELFF
clone size: .; J gene: TRBJ1-1; V gene: TRBV7-9; CDR3 protein: CASSYHQGGNTEAFF
clone size: .; J gene: TRBJ2-7; V gene: TRBV19; CDR3 protein: CASSSGQGGSYEQYF
clone size: once; J gene: TRBJ1-5; V gene: TRBV27; CDR3 protein: CASSFSGGNQPQHF
clone size: .; J gene: TRBJ1-1; V gene: TRBV6-5; CDR3 protein: CASRPSRGQDTEAFF
clone size: .; J gene: TRBJ2-2; V gene: TRBV6-5; CDR3 protein: CASSYTAAGELFF
clone size: .; J gene: TRBJ1-3; V gene: TRBV11-2; CDR3 protein: CASSLGRGFSSGNTIYF
clone size: .; J gene: TRBJ2-1; V gene: TRBV11-2; CDR3 protein: CASSGTGGNEQFF
clone size: .; J gene: TRBJ1-1; V gene: TRBV6-1; CDR3 protein: CASSDLNTEAFF
clone size: .; J gene: TRBJ1-5; V gene: TRBV6-5; CDR3 protein: CASSYGQPRDQPQHF
clone size: .; J gene: TRBJ2-7; V gene: TRBV19; CDR3 protein: CASSAPDDGPYEQYF
clone size: .; J gene: TRBJ1-2; V gene: TRBV18; CDR3 protein: CASSPRESGNYGYTF
clone size: .; J gene: TRBJ2-1; V gene: TRBV4-3; CDR3 protein: CASSQTDYSYNEQFF
clone size: once; J gene: TRBJ2-5; V gene: TRBV5-6; CDR3 protein: CASSLSLAGGLQETQYF
clone size: .; J gene: TRBJ2-7; V gene: TRBV29-1; CDR3 protein: CSVGVGFFSYEQYF
clone size: few; J gene: TRBJ2-7; V gene: TRBV7-9; CDR3 protein: CASSLEAGVRQYEQYF
clone size: .; J gene: TRBJ1-1; V gene: TRBV19; CDR3 protein: CASSIVGGYTEAFF
clone size: .; J gene: TRBJ2-1; V gene: TRBV11-3; CDR3 protein: CASSPSPYNEQFF
clone size: .; J gene: TRBJ2-5; V gene: TRBV20-1; CDR3 protein: CSALGETQYF
clone size: .; J gene: TRBJ1-3; V gene: TRBV3-1/TRBV3-2; CDR3 protein: CASSQDGVSGNTIYF
clone size: once; J gene: TRBJ1-1; V gene: TRBV5-8; CDR3 protein: CASSWGPGSTEAFF
clone size: .; J gene: TRBJ1-5; V gene: TRBV19; CDR3 protein: CASSPTGGSNQPQHF
clone size: .; J gene: TRBJ2-2; V gene: TRBV5-1; CDR3 protein: CASSLWAGSNTGELFF
clone size: .; J gene: TRBJ1-1; V gene: TRBV4-2; CDR3 protein: CASSRGRDTGNTEAFF
clone size: .; J gene: TRBJ2-7; V gene: TRBV28; CDR3 protein: CASSLLGQGTYEQYF
clone size: once; J gene: TRBJ1-5; V gene: TRBV19; CDR3 protein: CASSPLGGRSNQPQHF
clone size: .; J gene: TRBJ1-2; V gene: TRBV3-1/TRBV3-2; CDR3 protein: CASSQAGQKYGYTF
clone size: .; J gene: TRBJ2-2; V gene: TRBV5-1; CDR3 protein: CASSLDGTGNTGELFF
clone size: .; J gene: TRBJ1-6; V gene: TRBV3-1/TRBV3-2; CDR3 protein: CASSHGQGGSPLHF